Presented here are 8 T cell receptor beta chains from one specimen sequenced in a study of blood T cell repertoires in COVID-19. Produced via immunoSEQ multiplex PCR; TCRdb's table is partial and in-frame only. The sample carries about 230,000 clones, approximately 90% recorded once. The sample consisted of peripheral blood. These receptors were taken from a man aged 50-59 years with COVID-19, enrolled during active disease.

The CDR3 DNA sequence: TGCGCCAGCAGCTTTGACAGGGGCGCCCAAGAGACCCAGTACTTC. This translates into CASSFDRGAQETQYF. The genes are TRBV5-1 and TRBJ2-5; TRBD1 aligns across 8 bases. The CDR3 runs to 15 residues. Per the germline V gene, CDR1 is SGHRS and CDR2 is YFSETQ. V lost 2 bases and J lost 1; bases outside the gene matches: 4.

The CDR3 DNA follows: TGTGCCAGCAGTCCCGGACAGGGGCGAAACTATGGCTACACCTTC. Its translation is CASSPGQGRNYGYTF. The genes are TRBV27 and TRBJ1-2; TRBD1 matches at 9 bases. CDR3 length equals 15 residues. From germline, CDR1 is MNHEY and CDR2 SMNVEV (reference sequence). V trimming: 5 bases; J trimming: 2 bases; junction bases outside the gene matches: 6.

V usage is TRBV28 and J usage is TRBJ2-2, with 8 nucleotides matching TRBD1. Germline V gene sequence: CDR1 MDHEN, CDR2 SYDVKM. J lost 3 bases, V lost 6 bases, and 3 bases had no gene match. The CDR3 totals 14 residues. The CDR3 region is CASRPGGYTGELFF. CDR3 sequence (DNA): TGTGCCAGCAGACCAGGGGGCTACACCGGGGAGCTGTTTTTT.

This chain joins TRBV2 and TRBJ1-3; 10 nucleotides align to TRBD1. The CDR3 is made up of 16 amino acids. V was pared by 6 bases and J by 2 bases, with 7 bases of the junction left unmatched. CDR1 SNHLY and CDR2 FYNNEI come from the germline V gene. CDR3 amino acids: CASSLGQGIPGNTIYF. In nucleotides, the CDR3 is TGTGCCAGCAGCCTGGGACAGGGGATTCCTGGAAACACCATATATTTT.

The rearrangement joins TRBV18 to TRBJ2-5, with 9 bases matching TRBD1. This CDR3 is 16 amino acids long. The germline V gene has CDR1 KGHSH and CDR2 LQKENI. The trim removed 4 bases at V and 0 bases at J, leaving 6 bases unmatched. This chain's CDR3 is CASSLRDRVDQETQYF. CDR3 DNA: TGTGCCAGCTCACTGCGGGACAGGGTGGACCAAGAGACCCAGTACTTC.

The chain carries TRBV28 and TRBJ2-2, with D hard to call. Trimming stripped 4 bases from V and 0 bases from J, with 3 bases between. The CDR3 contains 13 residues. Germline loops: CDR1 MDHEN, CDR2 SYDVKM. The CDR3: CASSSANTGELFF. The CDR3, as DNA: TGTGCCAGCAGTTCAGCGAACACCGGGGAGCTGTTTTTT.

This rearrangement joins TRBV9 to TRBJ1-5; unclear D gene. Trimming shortened V by 4 bases and J by 0 bases, and 11 bases separated the two germline ends. The germline gives CDR1 SGDLS, CDR2 YYNGEE. The CDR3 length is 15 residues. The CDR3 DNA follows: TGTGCCAGCAGCCAGGACGGGAATAGCAATCAGCCCCAGCATTTT. Translating it yields CASSQDGNSNQPQHF. Looking up the rest from reference TRBV9 and TRBJ1-5 gives the full variable domain: DSGVTQTPKHLITATGQRVTLRCSPRSGDLSVYWYQQSLDQGLQFLIQYYNGEERAKGNILERFSAQQFPDLHSELNLSSLELGDSALYFCASSQDGNSNQPQHFGDGTRLSIL.

The rearrangement joins TRBV2 to TRBJ2-1; D possibly corresponds to TRBD2 (6 bases). The germline gives CDR1 SNHLY, CDR2 FYNNEI. The length of the CDR3 is 14 residues. Trimming took off 7 bases at V and 5 bases at J, with 15 bases between the two ends. CDR3 DNA: TGTGCCAGCAAGACCGGGGGTTGGAACAATGAGCAGTTCTTC. Translation: CASKTGGWNNEQFF.